The entry that follows covers one TCR beta chain sequence. Germline V gene sequence: CDR1 SGHVS, CDR2 FNYEAQ. V lost 6 bases and J lost 8, with 16 bases in between. The CDR3 runs 13 residues. This sample stems from a study of cytotoxic CD8 clonotypes in ibrutinib-treated CLL. Study at large: Mean productive templates were approximately 230,000; mean productive rearrangements were 94,082.

Produced via immunoSEQ multiplex PCR; TCRdb's table is partial and in-frame only. The sample yields 55,000 to 85,000 clones, 75% to 95% seen once. The chain links TRBV7-6 to TRBJ1-1; D is possibly TRBD1 (6 bases). The sample here was PBMCs, taken after 12 months of ibrutinib treatment. The sequence was obtained from a human donor with chronic lymphocytic leukemia. The CDR3 DNA sequence: TGTGCCAGCAGTTCGGAACGGGGGCTCGAAGCTTTCTTT. Protein sequence: CASSSERGLEAFF. Full variable domain (rest looked up from reference TRBV7-6 and TRBJ1-1): GAGVSQSPRYKVTKRGQDVALRCDPISGHVSLYWYRQALGQGPEFLTYFNYEAQQDKSGLPNDRFSAERPEGSISTLTIQRTEQRDSAMYRCASSSERGLEAFFGQGTRLTVV.